This note documents a single TCR beta chain sequence. Antigen: not known. This CDR3 spans 14 amino acids. Germline V lookup: CDR1 ENHRY, CDR2 SYGVKD. TCRdb keeps only in-frame clones here, not all; method: immunoSEQ multiplex PCR. The repertoire holds around 110,000 clones, with roughly nine tenths as singletons. This specimen belongs to a study of graft-versus-host responses after intestinal transplantation. The wider study: Anti-thymocyte globulin induction preceded 2 to 4 years of tacrolimus and steroid maintenance in all recipients.

The source material was unstimulated CD4+ T cells sorted from spleen or lymph node cells, sampled before transplant. The TCR originated in a human donor who was the organ donor for an intestinal transplant. The chain combines TRBV10-3 with TRBJ2-5; TRBD1 matches 8 bases. The J call may be mistaken, given a closer DNA end match to TRBJ2-7. This CDR3 reads CATLEQGGSYEQYF. The CDR3 coding sequence is TGTGCCACCCTCGAACAGGGGGGATCCTACGAGCAGTACTTC.